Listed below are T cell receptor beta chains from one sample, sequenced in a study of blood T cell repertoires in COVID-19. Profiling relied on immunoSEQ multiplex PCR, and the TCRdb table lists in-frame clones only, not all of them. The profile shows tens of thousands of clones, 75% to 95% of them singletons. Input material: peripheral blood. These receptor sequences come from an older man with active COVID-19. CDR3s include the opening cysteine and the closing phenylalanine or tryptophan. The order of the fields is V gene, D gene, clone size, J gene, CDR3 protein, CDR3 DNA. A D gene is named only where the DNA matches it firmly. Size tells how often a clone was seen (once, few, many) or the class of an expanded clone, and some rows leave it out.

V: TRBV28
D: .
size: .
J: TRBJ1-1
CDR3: CASSRGGHNTEAFF
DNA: TGTGCCAGCAGCCGGGGGGGGCACAACACTGAAGCTTTCTTT

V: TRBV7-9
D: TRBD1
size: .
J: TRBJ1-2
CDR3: CASSTYRGKGYTF
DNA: TGTGCCAGCAGCACTTACAGGGGGAAAGGCTACACCTTC

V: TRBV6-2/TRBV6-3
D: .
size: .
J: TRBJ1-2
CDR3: CASSYGTLGDYGYTF
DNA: TGTGCCAGCAGTTACGGGACTTTAGGGGACTATGGCTACACCTTC

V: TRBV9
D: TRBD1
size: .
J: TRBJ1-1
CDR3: CASSAGTGMMNTEAFF
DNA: TGTGCCAGCAGCGCCGGGACAGGGATGATGAACACTGAAGCTTTCTTT

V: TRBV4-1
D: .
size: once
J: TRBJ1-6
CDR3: CASSQGHGGPYNSPLHF
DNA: TGCGCCAGCAGCCAAGGTCACGGCGGCCCCTATAATTCACCCCTCCACTTT

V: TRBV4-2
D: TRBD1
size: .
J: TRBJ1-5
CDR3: CASSQVGTGNQPQHF
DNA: TGTGCCAGCAGCCAAGTAGGGACAGGAAATCAGCCCCAGCATTTT

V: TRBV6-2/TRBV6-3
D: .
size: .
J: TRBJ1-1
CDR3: CASSYGTPNTEAFF
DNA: TGTGCCAGCAGTTACGGTACACCGAACACTGAAGCTTTCTTT

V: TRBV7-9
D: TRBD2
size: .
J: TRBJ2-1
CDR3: CASSQTSGGSSYNEQFF
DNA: TGTGCCAGCAGTCAAACTAGCGGGGGGAGCTCCTACAATGAGCAGTTCTTC

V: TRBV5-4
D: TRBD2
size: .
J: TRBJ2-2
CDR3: CASSMGLAGNGELFF
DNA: TGTGCCAGCAGCATGGGACTAGCGGGGAACGGGGAGCTGTTTTTT

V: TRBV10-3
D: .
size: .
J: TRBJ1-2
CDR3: CAISESAVSYGYTF
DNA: TGTGCCATCAGTGAGTCCGCAGTTTCCTATGGCTACACCTTC

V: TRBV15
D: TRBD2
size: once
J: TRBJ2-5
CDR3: CATSPLAGGLETQYF
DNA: TGTGCCACCAGTCCTCTAGCGGGGGGGCTAGAGACCCAGTACTTC

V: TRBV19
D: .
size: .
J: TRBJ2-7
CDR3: CASGPQGPIDEQYF
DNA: TGTGCCAGCGGCCCTCAGGGGCCGATTGACGAGCAGTACTTC

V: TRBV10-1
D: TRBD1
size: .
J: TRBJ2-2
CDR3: CASSENRGLTGELFF
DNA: TGCGCCAGCAGCGAAAACAGGGGGCTAACCGGGGAGCTGTTTTTT

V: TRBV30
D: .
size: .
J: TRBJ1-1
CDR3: CAWSVSGGETEAFF
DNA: TGTGCCTGGAGTGTATCTGGGGGCGAGACTGAAGCTTTCTTT

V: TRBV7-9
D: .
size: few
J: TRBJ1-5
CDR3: CASSLEEGQPQHF
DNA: TGTGCCAGCAGCTTAGAGGAGGGGCAGCCCCAGCATTTT

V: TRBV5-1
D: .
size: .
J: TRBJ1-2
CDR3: CASSLAGANYGYTF
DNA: TGCGCCAGCAGCTTAGCAGGCGCCAACTATGGCTACACCTTC

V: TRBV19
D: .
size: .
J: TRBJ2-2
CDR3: CASSSQGITGELFF
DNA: TGTGCCAGTAGTTCCCAGGGCATCACCGGGGAGCTGTTTTTT

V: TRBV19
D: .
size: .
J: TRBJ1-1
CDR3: CASKWLGANTEAFF
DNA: TGTGCCAGTAAGTGGTTAGGGGCTAACACTGAAGCTTTCTTT

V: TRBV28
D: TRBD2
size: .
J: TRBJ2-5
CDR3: CASSIPGTSGGGTQYF
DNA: TGTGCCAGCAGCATCCCCGGGACTAGCGGGGGAGGGACCCAGTACTTC

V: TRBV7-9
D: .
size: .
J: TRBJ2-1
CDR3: CASSPPPQINEQFF
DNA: TGTGCCAGCAGCCCTCCCCCACAGATTAATGAGCAGTTCTTC

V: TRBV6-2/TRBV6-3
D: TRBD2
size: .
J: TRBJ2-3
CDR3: CASSSLTYLTSGGPGDTQYF
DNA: TGTGCCAGCAGTTCCCTAACCTATTTGACTAGCGGGGGGCCCGGGGATACGCAGTATTTT

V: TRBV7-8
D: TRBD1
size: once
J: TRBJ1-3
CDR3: CASSPGQGTGNTIYF
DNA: TGTGCCAGCAGCCCAGGACAGGGGACTGGAAACACCATATATTTT

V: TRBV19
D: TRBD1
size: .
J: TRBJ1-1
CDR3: CASSRTGVNTEAFF
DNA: TGTGCCAGTAGTAGGACAGGGGTGAACACTGAAGCTTTCTTT

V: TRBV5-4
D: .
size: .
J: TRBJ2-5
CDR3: CASRSASGETQYF
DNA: TGTGCCAGCAGGTCAGCTAGTGGAGAGACCCAGTACTTC

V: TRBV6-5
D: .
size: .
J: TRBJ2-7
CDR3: CASSYSGTIKGEQYF
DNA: TGTGCCAGCAGTTACTCCGGGACAATAAAAGGCGAGCAGTACTTC

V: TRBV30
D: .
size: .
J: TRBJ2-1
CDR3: CAWRGGAYNEQFF
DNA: TGTGCCTGGAGGGGGGGAGCGTACAATGAGCAGTTCTTC

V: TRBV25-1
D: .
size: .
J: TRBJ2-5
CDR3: CASREGQMYQETQYF
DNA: TGTGCCAGCAGGGAGGGACAGATGTACCAAGAGACCCAGTACTTC

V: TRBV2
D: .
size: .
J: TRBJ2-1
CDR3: CASSTRAIAVYNEQFF
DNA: TGTGCCAGCAGTACCAGGGCGATAGCGGTTTACAATGAGCAGTTCTTC

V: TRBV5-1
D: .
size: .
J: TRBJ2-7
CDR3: CASSLVYQGTKNEQYF
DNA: TGCGCCAGCAGCTTGGTATATCAGGGGACGAAGAACGAGCAGTACTTC

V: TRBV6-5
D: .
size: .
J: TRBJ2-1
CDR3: CASNALKNEQFF
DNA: TGTGCCAGCAACGCCCTAAAGAATGAGCAGTTCTTC

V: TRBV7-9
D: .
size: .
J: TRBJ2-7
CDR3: CASSSPRDKPYEQYF
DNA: TGTGCCAGCAGCTCACCCCGGGACAAACCCTACGAGCAGTACTTC